This T cell receptor beta chain emerged from a study of T cells after yellow fever vaccination. The study's findings and limits: Researchers cautioned that FACS-sorted repertoires could harbor abundant clonotypes contaminating from the bulk population.

The CDR3 totals 17 residues. Unmatched junction bases numbered 7, after V lost 0 bases and J lost 2 bases. Germline values: CDR1 SGHAT, CDR2 FQNNGV. TCRdb itself ran the 5' RACE reads through MiXCR, one entry per CDR3 protein. The sample comprises some 560,000 distinct CDR3 sequences, around 21% of which are singletons, and about 13% rests with the top ten. This clonotype was recorded a few times. Its specificity is not known. The sequenced sample was PBMCs, obtained 15 days after the yellow fever booster vaccination. This TCR derives from a young man who received the YFV17D yellow fever vaccine. This chain links TRBV11-2 with TRBJ2-7; 10 nucleotides agree with TRBD2. CDR3 in DNA: TGTGCCAGCAGCTTAGACTATGCTAGCGGGGGAACCTACGAGCAGTACTTC. Encoded protein: CASSLDYASGGTYEQYF.